This T cell receptor beta chain was sequenced in a study of neoadjuvant anti-PD-1 for oral cavity cancer. Study-wide background: Non-progressing patients received a fourth nivolumab dose near day 43, then surgery on days 50-56. Overall study findings and caveats: Pretreatment Treg/Th17 ratio correlated inversely with post-treatment tumor clonality. Only three patients per response group were TCR-analyzed; validation needed.

Time point described: after neoadjuvant nivolumab, at surgical resection. For this clone: What it binds is unknown.

V lost 3 bases to trimming and J lost 8 bases, with 8 bases between them. Germline lookup yields CDR1 SGHRS and CDR2 YFSETQ. This CDR3 is 11 amino acids long. Some clones are missing from TCRdb's copy, which holds only in-frame ones; the method was immunoSEQ multiplex PCR. The sample carries about 13,000 clones, less than 80% recorded once. The sequencing here drew on PBMCs, taken after nivolumab (anti-PD-1) treatment. V is TRBV5-1 and J is TRBJ1-1; D unresolved. This TCR was sampled from a person between 40 and 79 years old with oral cavity squamous cell carcinoma. CDR3 in DNA: TGCGCCAGCAGCTCCGGACGCGAAGCTTTCTTT. This translates into CASSSGREAFF. The full variable domain, in which reference TRBV5-1 and TRBJ1-1 provide the parts outside the CDR3, is KAGVTQTPRYLIKTRGQQVTLSCSPISGHRSVSWYQQTPGQGLQFLFEYFSETQRNKGNFPGRFSGRQFSNSRSEMNVSTLELGDSALYLCASSSGREAFFGQGTRLTVV.